These 8 T cell receptor beta chains were all obtained from the same sample, sequenced in a study of a mutant IDH1 vaccine in newly diagnosed glioma. Time point of the sample: baseline, week 1 (first vaccination visit). Treatment described: pre-vaccination baseline after standard-of-care therapy. Produced via immunoSEQ multiplex PCR; TCRdb's table is partial and in-frame only. The sample lists more than 80,000 clones; around 82% were seen once. The source was PBMCs, collected from a glioma patient treated with radiotherapy, temozolomide or both. The receptor set was obtained from a woman aged 50 to 60 with glioma.

This clone has a single count. This chain joins TRBV5-4 and TRBJ1-3; 9 nucleotides line up with TRBD1. This CDR3 comprises 15 residues. V lost 4 bases, J lost 4 bases, and 6 bases stayed unmatched. From germline, CDR1 is SGHNT and CDR2 YYREEE (reference sequence). The CDR3 protein is CASSRGQGPGNTIYF. CDR3 coding DNA: TGTGCCAGCAGCAGGGGACAGGGCCCCGGAAACACCATATATTTT.

For the CDR3, the DNA is TGTGCCAGCAGTGAAGCGGGACTAGCGGGGGTAGAGACCCAGTACTTC. As protein: CASSEAGLAGVETQYF. This chain joins TRBV6-1 and TRBJ2-5; 14 bases line up with TRBD2. CDR1 is MNHNS and CDR2 is SASEGT in the germline V gene. V dropped 0 bases and J dropped 4; count of bases not matched to a gene: 1. This CDR3 is built from 16 residues.

The chain carries TRBV4-2 and TRBJ1-4; 7 positions match TRBD1. This CDR3 is 14 amino acids long. Germline V gene lookup returns CDR1 LGHNA and CDR2 YNFKEQ. V trimming: 1 base; J trimming: 4 bases; junction bases outside the gene matches: 0. DNA for the CDR3: TGTGCCAGCAGCCAAGGGGACAGTAATGAAAAACTGTTTTTT. Its protein is CASSQGDSNEKLFF.

The chain couples TRBV9 to TRBJ2-1, with 7 bases matching TRBD1. Germline assignment: CDR1 SGDLS and CDR2 YYNGEE. V lost 0 bases to trimming and J lost 10 bases; unmatched junction nucleotides: 4. The CDR3 is 13 residues long. CDR3 sequence: CASSVVGGREQFF. The CDR3 nucleotides read TGTGCCAGCAGCGTAGTAGGGGGCAGGGAGCAGTTCTTC. Complete variable domain (other parts from reference TRBV9 and TRBJ2-1): DSGVTQTPKHLITATGQRVTLRCSPRSGDLSVYWYQQSLDQGLQFLIQYYNGEERAKGNILERFSAQQFPDLHSELNLSSLELGDSALYFCASSVVGGREQFFGPGTRLTVL.

CDR3 sequence reads: CASSLGRDRSPLHF. The CDR3 nucleotides read TGTGCCAGCAGCTTGGGGCGGGATCGCTCACCCCTCCACTTT. The chain combines TRBV5-8 with TRBJ1-6, with unresolved D. The CDR3 is 14 amino acids. Per germline, CDR1 SGHTS and CDR2 YDEGEE. Trimming stripped 0 bases from V and 10 bases from J, with 11 bases between.

The V and J genes are TRBV4-3 and TRBJ1-6, with D perhaps TRBD1 (6 bases). Germline CDR1 is LGHNA and CDR2 is YSLEER. Trimming cost V 0 bases and J 6 bases, with 12 bases left between them. CDR3 length equals 16 residues. CDR3 loop: CASSQDSVGGNSPLHF. The CDR3 DNA sequence: TGCGCCAGCAGCCAAGATAGCGTAGGGGGTAATTCACCCCTCCACTTT.

J is TRBJ2-5 and V is TRBV5-4; perhaps TRBD2 as D (5 bases). This CDR3 contains 15 residues. Germline values: CDR1 SGHNT, CDR2 YYREEE (reference sequence). Trimming cost V 0 bases and J 5 bases, with 14 bases left between them. The CDR3 DNA follows: TGTGCCAGCAGCTTGGGAGGTAGCGTGATGGAGACCCAGTACTTC. Its protein product is CASSLGGSVMETQYF.

J is TRBJ1-3 and V is TRBV4-2; D is uncertain. This CDR3 has 17 amino acids. The ends were cut back, 0 bases at V and 0 bases at J, with 12 bases in the middle. Looked up from germline, CDR1 is LGHNA and CDR2 is YNFKEQ. CDR3 nucleotides: TGTGCCAGCAGCCAAGAGAGGCAGACTGGCTCTGGAAACACCATATATTTT. This encodes CASSQERQTGSGNTIYF.